These 15 T cell receptor beta chains share one sample of origin, sequenced in a study of control samples from healthy donors and cancer patients. TCRdb keeps only in-frame clones here, not all; method: immunoSEQ multiplex PCR. Among tens of thousands of clones listed, roughly 94% were seen once. Sequenced input: blood. The receptor source for this set is a man in his 60s in good health.

The chain combines TRBV13 with TRBJ2-1, with 10 bases matching TRBD2. Germline lookup yields CDR1 PRHDT and CDR2 FYEKMQ (reference sequence). This CDR3 has 16 residues. V lost 5 bases, J lost 9 bases, and 13 bases stayed unmatched. The CDR3 DNA is TGTGCCAGCAGCACCAGGACTAGCGGTTCCAGGAGTGAGCAGTTCTTC. Translating it yields CASSTRTSGSRSEQFF.

V gene TRBV7-9 combines with J gene TRBJ2-7, with 8 positions matching TRBD1. The V and J ends lost 6 bases and 6 bases, in that order; junction bases with no gene match: 16. CDR1 is SEHNR, CDR2 FQNEAQ, per germline (reference sequence). The CDR3 totals 16 residues. DNA for the CDR3: TGTGCCAGCAGAAATATCCGTCAGGGGGCCTCAGGCGAGCAGTACTTC. It yields the protein CASRNIRQGASGEQYF. Together with reference TRBV7-9 and TRBJ2-7, the CDR3 gives the full variable domain: DTGVSQNPRHKITKRGQNVTFRCDPISEHNRLYWYRQTLGQGPEFLTYFQNEAQLEKSRLLSDRFSAERPKGSFSTLEIQRTEQGDSAMYLCASRNIRQGASGEQYFGPGTRLTVT.

The rearrangement joins TRBV11-2 to TRBJ2-7; D unclear. CDR1 is SGHAT and CDR2 is FQNNGV in the germline V gene. This CDR3 is 13 amino acids long. Trimming stripped 1 base from V and 4 bases from J, with 8 bases between. The chain's CDR3 is CASSLARAYEQYF. The CDR3, as DNA: TGTGCCAGCAGCTTAGCTAGGGCATACGAGCAGTACTTC.

The chain is built from TRBV6-1 and TRBJ2-1, with D hard to call. Trimming removed 1 base from V and 14 bases from J, with 15 bases in between. Germline-derived CDR1 and CDR2 are MNHNS and SASEGT. The CDR3 extends over 13 amino acids. The chain's CDR3 is CASSEDWTAQEFF. CDR3 DNA: TGTGCCAGCAGTGAAGACTGGACCGCCCAGGAGTTCTTC.

This sequence joins TRBV5-1 and TRBJ1-4; 9 bases agree with TRBD1. V was clipped by 5 bases and J by 8 bases; unmatched bases: 7. The CDR3 is made up of 14 amino acids. Germline values: CDR1 SGHRS, CDR2 YFSETQ. CDR3 coding DNA: TGCGCCAGCAGGTCCGGGACAGGGAGCGAAAAACTGTTTTTT. This sequence encodes CASRSGTGSEKLFF.

This clone came up once. The rearrangement links TRBV12-3 or TRBV12-4 to TRBJ2-2; no clear D. The CDR3 length is 12 residues. Trimming took 2 bases from V and 7 from J, leaving 5 bases between them. The CDR3 DNA follows: TGTGCCAGCAGTTTAAACGTCGGGGAGCTGTTTTTT. Translation gives CASSLNVGELFF.

V and J are TRBV6-5 and TRBJ1-2, with TRBD1 identical over 8 bases. V trimming: 4 bases; J trimming: 3 bases; junction bases outside the gene matches: 1. The CDR3 length is 13 residues. CDR1 is MNHEY and CDR2 is SVGAGI in the germline V gene. The CDR3 coding sequence is TGTGCCAGCAGTTGGGGACAGGACTATGGCTACACCTTC. Protein product: CASSWGQDYGYTF.

The chain recombines TRBV6-1 with TRBJ2-1; 12 bases are a match to TRBD1. The CDR3 runs 16 residues. Germline assignment: CDR1 MNHNS and CDR2 SASEGT. Trimming took 0 bases from V and 6 from J; bases not matched to a gene: 3. For the CDR3, the DNA is TGTGCCAGCAGTGAAGCCGGGACAGGGGGCTTCAATGAGCAGTTCTTC. Its protein product is CASSEAGTGGFNEQFF.

The chain joins TRBV27 to TRBJ1-5; D is unresolved. The CDR3 sequence is 13 residues long. CDR1 is MNHEY and CDR2 is SMNVEV in the germline V gene (reference sequence). V was shortened by 5 bases and J by 6 bases, with 11 bases between the two germline ends. In DNA, the CDR3 is TGTGCCAGCAGTCGTGTAGGAGGTCAGCCCCAGCATTTT. Its protein is CASSRVGGQPQHF.

The V and J genes are TRBV12-3 or TRBV12-4 and TRBJ2-5; a possible D gene is TRBD2 (7 bases). V shed 6 bases and J shed 4 bases, with 12 bases lying between them. This CDR3 contains 13 residues. CDR3 sequence reads: CASRAGAIETQYF. The CDR3 DNA follows: TGTGCCAGCAGGGCGGGGGCCATAGAGACCCAGTACTTC.

The genes are TRBV12-3 or TRBV12-4 and TRBJ1-1; TRBD1 aligns across 7 bases. There are 12 residues in the CDR3. The J segment lost 6 bases and the V segment lost 2 bases, leaving 0 bases of the junction unmatched. CDR3 residues: CASSLQGAEAFF. The CDR3 bases are TGTGCCAGCAGTTTACAGGGGGCTGAAGCTTTCTTT.

This chain connects TRBV7-3 to TRBJ2-3; D call uncertain. The germline CDR1 and CDR2 sequences are SGHTA and FQGTGA. The germline V and J ends were trimmed by 5 bases and 6 bases, with 15 bases remaining between them. The length of the CDR3 is 14 residues. The CDR3, as DNA: TGTGCCAGCAGCCCGGGCACTGCCAGGGATACGCAGTATTTT. The encoded protein is CASSPGTARDTQYF.

V usage is TRBV6-1 and J usage is TRBJ2-2; D uncertain. Germline assignment: CDR1 MNHNS and CDR2 SASEGT. This CDR3 region has 13 residues. V lost 3 bases, J lost 7 bases, and 9 bases lay in between. The DNA for the CDR3 is TGTGCCAGCAGTGAGTCAATTAGCGGGGAGCTGTTTTTT. Residues: CASSESISGELFF.

The rearrangement uses TRBV6-2 or TRBV6-3 and TRBJ2-2, with 7 bases matching TRBD2. CDR1 is MNHEY and CDR2 is SVGEGT in the germline V gene. This CDR3 comprises 16 residues. Trimming cost V 0 bases and J 3 bases; bases outside gene matches: 4. CDR3 residues: CASSYSVSGYTGELFF. The CDR3 DNA reads TGTGCCAGCAGTTACTCAGTTAGCGGGTACACCGGGGAGCTGTTTTTT.

CDR3 in DNA: TGTGCCAGCGATGACCAGGGGTCTAATGAAAAACTGTTTTTT. Translating it yields CASDDQGSNEKLFF. This chain joins TRBV2 and TRBJ1-4, with D tentatively TRBD1 (6 bases). Germline CDR1 SNHLY, CDR2 FYNNEI. The V end lost 8 bases, the J end lost 3 bases, and 13 bases lay between the germline ends. The CDR3 length is 14 residues.